The 25 T cell receptor beta chains reported below all come from one sample, sequenced in a study of graft-versus-host responses after intestinal transplantation. The repertoire was sequenced with immunoSEQ multiplex PCR; TCRdb's copy has only in-frame clones and lacks some. The profile shows just under 100,000 clones, 75% to 95% of them singletons. Sequenced here: PBMCs, sampled 450 to 460 days after intestinal transplant. These TCRs come from a human patient who received an intestinal transplant, so some T cells may come from the graft donor.

The V and J genes are TRBV13 and TRBJ1-1; D might be TRBD1 (5 bases). Trimming stripped 0 bases from V and 5 bases from J, with 10 bases between. Germline assignment: CDR1 PRHDT and CDR2 FYEKMQ (reference sequence). This CDR3 has 14 residues. This CDR3 is CASSLGTARTEAFF. The CDR3 DNA reads TGTGCCAGCAGCTTAGGGACAGCGAGGACTGAAGCTTTCTTT.

V and J are TRBV5-1 and TRBJ1-2; 7 bases are shared with TRBD1. V dropped 6 bases and J dropped 4; count of bases not matched to a gene: 9. The CDR3 consists of 14 residues. CDR1 SGHRS and CDR2 YFSETQ come from the germline V gene. CDR3 loop: CASTTGAPTYGYTF. CDR3 coding DNA: TGCGCCAGCACCACAGGGGCCCCCACCTATGGCTACACCTTC. Full variable domain (missing parts from reference TRBV5-1 and TRBJ1-2): KAGVTQTPRYLIKTRGQQVTLSCSPISGHRSVSWYQQTPGQGLQFLFEYFSETQRNKGNFPGRFSGRQFSNSRSEMNVSTLELGDSALYLCASTTGAPTYGYTFGSGTRLTVV.

J is TRBJ1-4 and V is TRBV6-5; D is unclear. Trimming pared 2 bases from V and 6 bases from J, leaving 7 bases between. The CDR3 is made up of 13 amino acids. Germline V gene lookup returns CDR1 MNHEY and CDR2 SVGAGI. This chain's CDR3 is CASSYGPYEKLFF. The DNA for the CDR3 is TGTGCCAGCAGTTACGGGCCGTATGAAAAACTGTTTTTT.

The rearrangement links TRBV6-1 to TRBJ2-1; a weak D match, TRBD1 (6 bases). The CDR3 has 15 amino acids. The V and J ends lost 4 bases and 2 bases respectively, with 12 bases between them. From germline, CDR1 is MNHNS and CDR2 SASEGT. CDR3 nucleotide sequence: TGTGCCAGCAGTGCCTGGGGGCCCGCCTACAATGAGCAGTTCTTC. This codes for CASSAWGPAYNEQFF.

About this clone: The junction shows a germline mismatch at one end, possibly a read error. This chain connects TRBV6-5 to TRBJ1-4; 7 bases are shared with TRBD1. Germline CDR1 MNHEY, CDR2 SVGAGI. This CDR3 spans 13 amino acids. CDR3 in DNA: TGTGCCAGCCGGGGACAGATAAATGAAAAACTGCTTTTT. This codes for CASRGQINEKLLF.

V and J are TRBV27 and TRBJ2-7, with 10 bases identical to TRBD2. The CDR3 is 15 residues long. J lost 3 bases, V lost 3 bases, and 5 bases had no gene match. Germline V gene lookup returns CDR1 MNHEY and CDR2 SMNVEV (reference sequence). CDR3 sequence reads: CASSFLASGGYEQYF. For the CDR3, the DNA is TGTGCCAGCAGTTTTCTGGCTAGCGGGGGCTACGAGCAGTACTTC.

CDR3 region: CASSHQGAPWGYTF. Written as DNA, the CDR3 is TGTGCCAGTAGTCATCAGGGGGCCCCCTGGGGCTACACCTTC. This sequence joins TRBV19 and TRBJ1-2; the match to TRBD1 covers 8 bases. Germline values: CDR1 LNHDA, CDR2 SQIVND (reference sequence). The CDR3 loop spans 14 amino acids. V dropped 5 bases and J dropped 8; count of bases not matched to a gene: 10. Full variable domain (remainder filled in from reference TRBV19 and TRBJ1-2): DGGITQSPKYLFRKEGQNVTLSCEQNLNHDAMYWYRQDPGQGLRLIYYSQIVNDFQKGDIAEGYSVSREKKESFPLTVTSAQKNPTAFYLCASSHQGAPWGYTFGSGTRLTVV.

About this clone itself: An end of the junction does not agree with germline; a read error may underlie this. The chain couples TRBV7-7 to TRBJ2-5, with D possibly being TRBD1 or TRBD2 (6 bases each). There are 15 residues in the CDR3. Germline loops: CDR1 SSHAT, CDR2 FNYEAQ (reference sequence). This CDR3 reads CASSLGKGGLETQYF. DNA of the CDR3: TGTGCTAGCAGCTTAGGAAAGGGGGGATTGGAGACCCAGTACTTC.

This clone was seen a single time. In DNA, the CDR3 is TGTGCCAGCAGCAGTCCGGGACAGGGGGCCTCTGAAGCTTTCTTT. Protein: CASSSPGQGASEAFF. This chain joins TRBV5-6 and TRBJ1-1; 12 bases are shared with TRBD1. The CDR3 has 15 amino acids. The V gene's germline CDR1 is SGHDT and CDR2 YYEEEE. V shed 4 bases, J shed 6 bases, and the junction held 7 bases outside the gene matches.

This clone occurred once. V and J are TRBV4-2 and TRBJ2-3, with 10 bases lining up with TRBD2. Germline loops: CDR1 LGHNA, CDR2 YNFKEQ. Losses at the gene ends were 0 bases for V and 4 bases for J; bases not matched to a gene: 4. The CDR3 runs to 16 residues. DNA of the CDR3: TGTGCCAGCAGCCAAGATGCTAGCGGGGGCGCAGATACGCAGTATTTT. It codes for CASSQDASGGADTQYF.

The rearrangement joins TRBV29-1 to TRBJ2-7, with D perhaps assigned TRBD1 or TRBD2 (5 bases each). Trimming stripped 3 bases from V and 1 base from J, with 16 bases between. The CDR3 is made up of 15 amino acids. Germline V gene data show CDR1 as SQVTM and CDR2 as ANQGSEA. CDR3 protein: CSVDVRDAWSYEQYF. The CDR3 bases are TGCAGCGTTGACGTCCGGGACGCCTGGTCCTACGAGCAGTACTTC.

V gene TRBV5-1 combines with J gene TRBJ2-7; no definite D call. V shed 5 bases and J shed 2 bases, with 11 bases lying between them. The CDR3 length is 13 residues. The germline CDR1 and CDR2 sequences are SGHRS and YFSETQ. This CDR3 is CASRIPGTYEQYF. Here the CDR3 DNA reads TGCGCCAGCAGGATCCCCGGAACCTACGAGCAGTACTTC.

The rearrangement uses TRBV25-1 and TRBJ2-1; perhaps D is TRBD1 or TRBD2 (5 bases each). Germline V gives CDR1 MGHDK, CDR2 SYGVNS. This CDR3 has 15 residues. The ends were cut back, 6 bases at V and 3 bases at J, with 15 bases in the middle. This CDR3 reads CASRTTLGVYNEQFF. CDR3 sequence (DNA): TGTGCCAGCAGGACGACTTTGGGGGTCTACAATGAGCAGTTCTTC.

The chain has TRBV10-3 and TRBJ1-3, with D unclear. V lost 10 bases and J 0 bases, leaving 13 bases between the germline ends. Per germline, CDR1 ENHRY and CDR2 SYGVKD. This CDR3 contains 14 residues. For the CDR3, the DNA is TGTGCCAGCCTAGACGGAGGCTCTGGAAACACCATATATTTT. This sequence encodes CASLDGGSGNTIYF.

The chain employs TRBV6-4 and TRBJ1-2, with a weak D call TRBD1 (5 bases). CDR3 length equals 16 residues. V was trimmed by 0 bases and J by 5 bases, leaving 16 bases between them. Germline V gives CDR1 MRHNA, CDR2 SNTAGT. CDR3 DNA: TGTGCCAGCAGTGACTCGATGGGGGACGGCTTATATGGCTACACCTTC. Translated: CASSDSMGDGLYGYTF.

The chain uses TRBV18 and TRBJ2-7; possibly TRBD2 for D (5 bases). The germline V gene encodes CDR1 KGHSH and CDR2 LQKENI. The CDR3 extends over 14 amino acids. The V end was cut by 3 bases, the J end by 2 bases, with 11 bases between. CDR3 nucleotide sequence: TGTGCCAGCTCACCGTCTCGGGAAACCTACGAGCAGTACTTC. This translates into CASSPSRETYEQYF.

V and J are TRBV5-1 and TRBJ1-2, with D hard to call. The germline V and J ends were trimmed by 0 bases and 4 bases, with 7 bases remaining between them. The germline gives CDR1 SGHRS, CDR2 YFSETQ. This CDR3 has 13 residues. The CDR3 protein is CASSLDGSYGYTF. The CDR3 region has the DNA TGCGCCAGCAGCTTGGACGGTTCCTATGGCTACACCTTC. Together with reference TRBV5-1 and TRBJ1-2, the CDR3 gives the full variable domain: KAGVTQTPRYLIKTRGQQVTLSCSPISGHRSVSWYQQTPGQGLQFLFEYFSETQRNKGNFPGRFSGRQFSNSRSEMNVSTLELGDSALYLCASSLDGSYGYTFGSGTRLTVV.

The rearrangement uses TRBV27 and TRBJ2-7; possible D gene TRBD1, 5 bases. From germline, CDR1 is MNHEY and CDR2 SMNVEV (reference sequence). The CDR3 is 13 residues long. V shed 5 bases and J shed 12 bases, with 20 bases lying between them. In DNA, the CDR3 is TGTGCCAGCAGTGGAAGTGGTGCGATTAGGGGGTACTTC. Protein product: CASSGSGAIRGYF.

The chain uses TRBV4-2 and TRBJ2-5; D tentatively reads TRBD1 or TRBD2 (5 bases each). V gave up 2 bases and J gave up 2 bases, with 12 bases separating them. The CDR3 length is 15 residues. The germline gives CDR1 LGHNA, CDR2 YNFKEQ. The chain's CDR3 is CASSQRPGPQETQYF. In DNA form, the CDR3 reads TGTGCCAGCAGCCAAAGGCCGGGACCACAAGAGACCCAGTACTTC.

V is TRBV19 and J is TRBJ1-2; TRBD1 is a possible D gene (6 bases). The CDR3 is 13 amino acids. The germline CDR1 and CDR2 sequences are LNHDA and SQIVND (reference sequence). Trimming stripped 6 bases from V and 6 bases from J, with 14 bases between. In DNA form, the CDR3 reads TGTGCCAGTAGCCCCCGGGACACCGATGGCTACACCTTC. Its protein is CASSPRDTDGYTF. The variable domain in full, with the rest retrieved from reference TRBV19 and TRBJ1-2, is DGGITQSPKYLFRKEGQNVTLSCEQNLNHDAMYWYRQDPGQGLRLIYYSQIVNDFQKGDIAEGYSVSREKKESFPLTVTSAQKNPTAFYLCASSPRDTDGYTFGSGTRLTVV.

The CDR3 protein is CASRPPEDRSTYEQYF. The CDR3 DNA is TGTGCCAGCAGACCCCCGGAGGACAGATCGACCTACGAGCAGTACTTC. The J gene is TRBJ2-7, the V gene TRBV2, with D tentatively TRBD1 (6 bases). Germline V CDR1 and CDR2: SNHLY, FYNNEI. This CDR3 has 16 amino acids. Trimming pared 6 bases from V and 2 bases from J, leaving 20 bases between.

This chain joins TRBV6-5 and TRBJ2-1; 7 bases are shared with TRBD1. CDR1 is MNHEY, CDR2 SVGAGI, per germline. CDR3 length: 15 amino acids. The V gene end was trimmed by 0 bases and the J gene end by 4 bases; junction bases not matched to a gene: 3. The CDR3 reads CASSYSRGLYNEQFF. CDR3 in DNA: TGTGCCAGCAGTTACTCGAGGGGGCTTTACAATGAGCAGTTCTTC.

The V call is TRBV4-1, the J call TRBJ1-3, with D unresolved. CDR3 length: 16 residues. Deletions cut 0 bases from V and 0 bases from J, with 9 bases between. In germline, CDR1 is MGHRA, CDR2 YSYEKL. DNA for the CDR3: TGCGCCAGCAGCCAAGAGTTCTCCTCCTCTGGAAACACCATATATTTT. Encoded protein: CASSQEFSSSGNTIYF.

This chain links TRBV29-1 with TRBJ1-3; no definite D call. In germline, CDR1 is SQVTM, CDR2 ANQGSEA. CDR3 length: 14 residues. Deletions cut 4 bases from V and 0 bases from J, with 10 bases between. The CDR3 region is CSVAGHHSGNTIYF. CDR3 bases: TGCAGCGTTGCTGGGCACCACTCTGGAAACACCATATATTTT.

A remark on this clone: At the DNA level, this CDR3 is encoded by other sequences in the same sample as well. V gene TRBV2 combines with J gene TRBJ2-5; D gene unclear. Germline V gene sequence: CDR1 SNHLY, CDR2 FYNNEI. The CDR3 loop spans 11 amino acids. The ends were cut back, 4 bases at V and 5 bases at J, with 5 bases in the middle. The CDR3 region has the DNA TGTGCCAGCAGTGTGGGGGAGACCCAGTACTTC. This sequence encodes CASSVGETQYF.